This T cell receptor (beta chain) was found in a study of control samples from healthy donors and cancer patients. V gave up 6 bases and J gave up 7 bases, with 10 bases separating them. The CDR3 length is 13 residues. In germline, CDR1 is MNHEY, CDR2 SVGAGI. The assay was immunoSEQ multiplex PCR, and TCRdb's table has in-frame clones only and misses some. The data hold 150,000 or so clones, with around 90% observed a single time. The chain recombines TRBV6-5 with TRBJ1-6, with D possibly matching TRBD1 (5 bases). The sequence derives from a man in his late teens or twenties in good health. The sample consisted of blood. The CDR3 region is CASRRGENSPLHF. DNA for the CDR3: TGTGCCAGCAGAAGGGGTGAAAATTCACCCCTCCACTTT.